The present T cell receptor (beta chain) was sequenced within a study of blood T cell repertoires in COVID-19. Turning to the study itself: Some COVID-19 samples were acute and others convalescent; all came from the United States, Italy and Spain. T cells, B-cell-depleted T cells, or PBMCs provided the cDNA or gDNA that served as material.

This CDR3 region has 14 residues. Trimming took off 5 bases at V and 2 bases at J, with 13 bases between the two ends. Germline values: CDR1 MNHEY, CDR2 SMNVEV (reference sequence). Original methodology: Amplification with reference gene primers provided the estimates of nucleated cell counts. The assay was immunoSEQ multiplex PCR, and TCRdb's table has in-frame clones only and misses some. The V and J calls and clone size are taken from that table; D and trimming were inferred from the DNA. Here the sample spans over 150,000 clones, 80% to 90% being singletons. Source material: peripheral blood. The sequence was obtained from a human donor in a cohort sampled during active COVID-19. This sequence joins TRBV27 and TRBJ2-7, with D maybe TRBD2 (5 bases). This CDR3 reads CASSIRRSPYEQYF. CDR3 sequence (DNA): TGTGCCAGCAGTATTCGGAGGTCGCCCTACGAGCAGTACTTC.